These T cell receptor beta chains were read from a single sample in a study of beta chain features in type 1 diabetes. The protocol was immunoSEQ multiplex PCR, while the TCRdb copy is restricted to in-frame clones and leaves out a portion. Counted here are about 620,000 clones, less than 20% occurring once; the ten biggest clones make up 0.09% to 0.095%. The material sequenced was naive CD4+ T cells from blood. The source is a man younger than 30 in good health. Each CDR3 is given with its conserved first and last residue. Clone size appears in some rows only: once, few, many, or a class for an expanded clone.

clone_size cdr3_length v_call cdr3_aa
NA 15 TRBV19 CASSTRQDFTDTQYF
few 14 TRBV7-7 CASSSTPGTGELFF
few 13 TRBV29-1 CSVGQPQSYGYTF
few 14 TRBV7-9 CASSLSPGVYGYTF
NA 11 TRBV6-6 CASAVLTEAFF
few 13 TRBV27 CATSPGPGETQYF
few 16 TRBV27 CASSLGTGMMSTEAFF
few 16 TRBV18 CASSPGTRASLETQYF
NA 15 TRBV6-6 CASSYSRDRGEGYTF
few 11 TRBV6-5 CASSLKNEQFF
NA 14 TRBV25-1 CASSVTSGLYEQYF
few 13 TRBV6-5 CASSYSRGDTQYF
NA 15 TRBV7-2 CASSQLAGHNYGYTF
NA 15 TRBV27 CASRRPDSGLYGYTF
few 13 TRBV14 CASSPDRGGGYTF
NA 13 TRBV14 CASSSGQQETQYF
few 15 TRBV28 CASSTRTGGKDTQYF
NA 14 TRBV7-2 CASSLNLGNQPQHF
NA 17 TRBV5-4 CASSEGQGFGFLYEQYF
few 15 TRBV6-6 CASSSPGGGTNGYTF
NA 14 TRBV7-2 CASSLAGAIGEQYF
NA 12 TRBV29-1 CSVGPPDQPQHF
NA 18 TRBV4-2 CASSQGSGGTKFKNIQYF
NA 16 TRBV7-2 CASSLGHSSTYNEQFF
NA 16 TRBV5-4 CASSQGTSGRTDTQYF
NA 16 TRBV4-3 CASSQGKVWRNTEAFF
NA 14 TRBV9 CASSVVTGGTEAFF
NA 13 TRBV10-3 CAIQGRLEETQYF
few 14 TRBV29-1 CSVSRGPQPNEQFF
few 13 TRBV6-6 CASSWQRSYGYTF
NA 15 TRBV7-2 CASSHSGRLRNEQYF